A selection of T cell receptor beta chains follows, all from one sample in a study of cytomegalovirus exposure and HLA in healthy donors. Method: immunoSEQ multiplex PCR; TCRdb's copy keeps in-frame clones and lacks some. The sample carries 220,000 or so clones, around 85% recorded once. The sequenced sample was PBMCs. The receptors derive from a man aged 50 or older in good health and CMV-seronegative. CDR3s include the opening cysteine and the closing phenylalanine or tryptophan. D genes are given only for firm matches. Rows give clone size only sometimes, using once, few, many, or a class for an expanded clone.

abundance: .
len: 16
d_gene: TRBD1
j_gene: TRBJ2-7
v_gene: TRBV7-2
CDR3nt: TGTGCCAGCAGCTGGGCCGGGACAGGAAATGGCTACGAGCAGTACTTC
CDR3aa: CASSWAGTGNGYEQYF

abundance: .
len: 12
d_gene: .
j_gene: TRBJ1-1
v_gene: TRBV10-1
CDR3nt: TGCGCCAGCAGTGCCCGAGGCGGTGAAGCTTTCTTT
CDR3aa: CASSARGGEAFF

abundance: .
len: 15
d_gene: TRBD1
j_gene: TRBJ1-3
v_gene: TRBV28
CDR3nt: TGTGCCAGCAGTTTCAGGGGGCTTTCTGGAAACACCATATATTTT
CDR3aa: CASSFRGLSGNTIYF

abundance: .
len: 13
d_gene: .
j_gene: TRBJ1-4
v_gene: TRBV27
CDR3nt: TGTGCCGCGCGCGGGTCCAGTAATGAAAAACTGTTTTTT
CDR3aa: CAARGSSNEKLFF

abundance: .
len: 16
d_gene: TRBD2
j_gene: TRBJ2-7
v_gene: TRBV2
CDR3nt: TGTGCCAGCACAGAGGGAGGGACTAGCGGAACCTACGAGCAGTACTTC
CDR3aa: CASTEGGTSGTYEQYF

abundance: .
len: 16
d_gene: .
j_gene: TRBJ2-6
v_gene: TRBV11-2
CDR3nt: TGTGCCAGCAGCTTCAATACAGGGTCGGGGGCCAACGTCCTGACTTTC
CDR3aa: CASSFNTGSGANVLTF

abundance: .
len: 15
d_gene: .
j_gene: TRBJ1-6
v_gene: TRBV4-1
CDR3nt: TGCGCCAGCAGCCAAGGTCGTCTTTATAATTCACCCCTCCACTTT
CDR3aa: CASSQGRLYNSPLHF

abundance: .
len: 15
d_gene: TRBD2
j_gene: TRBJ2-1
v_gene: TRBV19
CDR3nt: TGTGCCAGTAGGGGACTAGCGGGAGGAATGGATGAGCAGTTCTTC
CDR3aa: CASRGLAGGMDEQFF

abundance: once
len: 12
d_gene: TRBD2
j_gene: TRBJ2-7
v_gene: TRBV6-1
CDR3nt: TGTGCCAGCAGGGGAGGGACCTACGAGCAGTACTTC
CDR3aa: CASRGGTYEQYF

abundance: .
len: 15
d_gene: TRBD1
j_gene: TRBJ2-4
v_gene: TRBV25-1
CDR3nt: TGTGCCAGCGCACAAGGACAGGGGGCGGGCGGCATTCAGTACTTC
CDR3aa: CASAQGQGAGGIQYF

abundance: .
len: 16
d_gene: TRBD1
j_gene: TRBJ1-1
v_gene: TRBV19
CDR3nt: TGTGCCAGTAGTACACGACAGGGGAGAGTGAACACTGAAGCTTTCTTT
CDR3aa: CASSTRQGRVNTEAFF

abundance: .
len: 14
d_gene: TRBD2
j_gene: TRBJ2-2
v_gene: TRBV28
CDR3nt: TGTGCCAGCAGAACAGCGGGAGTGGCCGGGGAGCTGTTTTTT
CDR3aa: CASRTAGVAGELFF

abundance: .
len: 15
d_gene: TRBD1
j_gene: TRBJ2-7
v_gene: TRBV27
CDR3nt: TGTGCCAGCAGTAAAGATCGAGACAGGGGACACGAGCAGTACTTC
CDR3aa: CASSKDRDRGHEQYF

abundance: .
len: 16
d_gene: TRBD1
j_gene: TRBJ2-7
v_gene: TRBV19
CDR3nt: TGTGCCAGTAGCATAATTGCGGGACAGGGGTCCTACGAGCAGTACTTC
CDR3aa: CASSIIAGQGSYEQYF

abundance: .
len: 16
d_gene: .
j_gene: TRBJ1-3
v_gene: TRBV5-1
CDR3nt: TGCGCCAGCAGCTTGGAGGGACTTAGCTCTGGAAACACCATATATTTT
CDR3aa: CASSLEGLSSGNTIYF

abundance: .
len: 16
d_gene: TRBD2
j_gene: TRBJ2-5
v_gene: TRBV7-8
CDR3nt: TGTGCCAGCAGCCCACGGACTAGCGGAGGGGGAGAGACCCAGTACTTC
CDR3aa: CASSPRTSGGGETQYF

abundance: .
len: 12
d_gene: .
j_gene: TRBJ2-5
v_gene: TRBV29-1
CDR3nt: TGCAGCGTTGAAGGACTCCCAGAGACCCAGTACTTC
CDR3aa: CSVEGLPETQYF

abundance: .
len: 14
d_gene: TRBD1
j_gene: TRBJ2-2
v_gene: TRBV10-3
CDR3nt: TGTGCCGCGGGGACAGGGCAAGGAACCGGGGAGCTGTTTTTT
CDR3aa: CAAGTGQGTGELFF

abundance: .
len: 16
d_gene: .
j_gene: TRBJ2-3
v_gene: TRBV28
CDR3nt: TGTGCCAGCAGTCGGGGACTCCTCCAAGGTACAGATACGCAGTATTTT
CDR3aa: CASSRGLLQGTDTQYF

abundance: .
len: 12
d_gene: TRBD1
j_gene: TRBJ1-1
v_gene: TRBV29-1
CDR3nt: TGCAGCGTCAGGACAGGGGGAACTGAAGCTTTCTTT
CDR3aa: CSVRTGGTEAFF

abundance: .
len: 15
d_gene: TRBD1
j_gene: TRBJ1-1
v_gene: TRBV6-1
CDR3nt: TGTGCCAGCAAGTTTACCGGGACAGTGAACACTGAAGCTTTCTTT
CDR3aa: CASKFTGTVNTEAFF

abundance: .
len: 15
d_gene: .
j_gene: TRBJ1-1
v_gene: TRBV21-1
CDR3nt: TGTGCCAGCAGCAAACCGGGACAGGGGTGGACTGAAGCTTTCTTT
CDR3aa: CASSKPGQGWTEAFF

abundance: .
len: 14
d_gene: .
j_gene: TRBJ1-1
v_gene: TRBV18
CDR3nt: TGTGCCAGCTCACCACCCGGGGGGAACACTGAAGCTTTCTTT
CDR3aa: CASSPPGGNTEAFF

abundance: .
len: 15
d_gene: .
j_gene: TRBJ1-1
v_gene: TRBV4-1
CDR3nt: TGCGCCAGCAGCCGTTTACAGGGCGAAGCATCTGAAGCTTTCTTT
CDR3aa: CASSRLQGEASEAFF

abundance: .
len: 14
d_gene: TRBD1
j_gene: TRBJ1-2
v_gene: TRBV4-2
CDR3nt: TGTGCCAGCACCCGCACCCGGACAGGGGATGGCTACACCTTC
CDR3aa: CASTRTRTGDGYTF

abundance: .
len: 14
d_gene: .
j_gene: TRBJ1-5
v_gene: TRBV30
CDR3nt: TGTGCCTGGAGTCCTTCATCAGCCGGGGAGCCCCAGCATTTT
CDR3aa: CAWSPSSAGEPQHF

abundance: .
len: 16
d_gene: TRBD2
j_gene: TRBJ2-1
v_gene: TRBV19
CDR3nt: TGTGCCAGTAGAGTCGGGACTAGCGGGAGGGGGGATGAGCAGTTCTTC
CDR3aa: CASRVGTSGRGDEQFF

abundance: .
len: 15
d_gene: TRBD1
j_gene: TRBJ1-2
v_gene: TRBV19
CDR3nt: TGTGCCAGTAGTACCGGACAGGGGATTTTATATGGCTACACCTTC
CDR3aa: CASSTGQGILYGYTF

abundance: .
len: 17
d_gene: TRBD2
j_gene: TRBJ2-2
v_gene: TRBV19
CDR3nt: TGTGCCAGTAGTATAATAAGTAGCGGGAGGTCAGGCGGGGAGCTGTTTTTT
CDR3aa: CASSIISSGRSGGELFF

abundance: .
len: 18
d_gene: TRBD1
j_gene: TRBJ1-1
v_gene: TRBV27
CDR3nt: TGTGCCAGCAGACACGAATACAGGGGCAGGGGAGGTAAAACTGAAGCTTTCTTT
CDR3aa: CASRHEYRGRGGKTEAFF

abundance: .
len: 18
d_gene: TRBD1
j_gene: TRBJ2-5
v_gene: TRBV7-8
CDR3nt: TGTGCCAGCAGCTTAGAAGAACAGGGGGGAGAACCTGGAGAGACCCAGTACTTC
CDR3aa: CASSLEEQGGEPGETQYF

abundance: .
len: 11
d_gene: TRBD2
j_gene: TRBJ2-1
v_gene: TRBV30
CDR3nt: TGTGCCTGGAGTGTGGCGGGAGAAGGGTTCTTC
CDR3aa: CAWSVAGEGFF

abundance: .
len: 13
d_gene: .
j_gene: TRBJ2-1
v_gene: TRBV4-1
CDR3nt: TGCGCCAGCAGCCAAGAACTGGACAATGAGCAGTTCTTC
CDR3aa: CASSQELDNEQFF

abundance: .
len: 17
d_gene: .
j_gene: TRBJ1-6
v_gene: TRBV7-2
CDR3nt: TGTGCCAGCAGCTCCCGGCAGGGGAGCTCCTATAATTCACCCCTCCACTTT
CDR3aa: CASSSRQGSSYNSPLHF

abundance: .
len: 13
d_gene: TRBD1
j_gene: TRBJ2-1
v_gene: TRBV27
CDR3nt: TGTGCCAGCAGTTTTCGACAGGGAACCGCTGCGTTCTTC
CDR3aa: CASSFRQGTAAFF

abundance: once
len: 15
d_gene: TRBD1
j_gene: TRBJ1-4
v_gene: TRBV7-2
CDR3nt: TGTGCCAGCAGCTTCCGGGACAGGGCGGGTGAAAAACTGTTTTTT
CDR3aa: CASSFRDRAGEKLFF

abundance: once
len: 15
d_gene: .
j_gene: TRBJ1-5
v_gene: TRBV4-1
CDR3nt: TGCGCCAGCAGCCAAGGGCAGATAAACAATCAGCCCCAGCATTTT
CDR3aa: CASSQGQINNQPQHF

abundance: .
len: 14
d_gene: TRBD1
j_gene: TRBJ2-5
v_gene: TRBV11-2
CDR3nt: TGTGCCAGCAGCTTAGAGACAGGGCAAGAGACCCAGTACTTC
CDR3aa: CASSLETGQETQYF

abundance: once
len: 14
d_gene: .
j_gene: TRBJ1-5
v_gene: TRBV7-9
CDR3nt: TGTGCCAGCAGCTTAGGCGGTTTAGGACAGCCCCAGCATTTT
CDR3aa: CASSLGGLGQPQHF

abundance: once
len: 16
d_gene: .
j_gene: TRBJ1-4
v_gene: TRBV28
CDR3nt: TGTGCCAGCAGCTCCCCTCTGGGGGGGACTAATGAAAAACTGTTTTTT
CDR3aa: CASSSPLGGTNEKLFF

abundance: .
len: 15
d_gene: TRBD1
j_gene: TRBJ1-4
v_gene: TRBV2
CDR3nt: TGTGCCAGCAGTGAAACTGACAGGGGAGGAGAAAAACTGTTTTTT
CDR3aa: CASSETDRGGEKLFF

abundance: once
len: 15
d_gene: TRBD1
j_gene: TRBJ1-3
v_gene: TRBV9
CDR3nt: TGTGCCAGCAGCGCCCGGGACAGGGCAGGAAACACCATATATTTT
CDR3aa: CASSARDRAGNTIYF

abundance: .
len: 12
d_gene: TRBD1
j_gene: TRBJ2-7
v_gene: TRBV19
CDR3nt: TGTGCCAGTTCGGACAGGGTTTACGAGCAGTACTTC
CDR3aa: CASSDRVYEQYF

abundance: .
len: 13
d_gene: .
j_gene: TRBJ1-2
v_gene: TRBV6-6
CDR3nt: TGTGCCAGCAGCTCCCAGTCGTCGGGTGGCTACACCTTC
CDR3aa: CASSSQSSGGYTF

abundance: .
len: 13
d_gene: .
j_gene: TRBJ2-3
v_gene: TRBV5-4
CDR3nt: TGTGCCAGCAGCCCAGCGGCCACAGATACGCAGTATTTT
CDR3aa: CASSPAATDTQYF

abundance: .
len: 15
d_gene: .
j_gene: TRBJ2-1
v_gene: TRBV19
CDR3nt: TGTGCCAGTAGCTCGGGAGATCGCTCCTACAATGAGCAGTTCTTC
CDR3aa: CASSSGDRSYNEQFF

abundance: .
len: 15
d_gene: .
j_gene: TRBJ2-2
v_gene: TRBV30
CDR3nt: TGTGCCTGGAGTGTACTTGGGAGGTTCTCCGGGGAGCTGTTTTTT
CDR3aa: CAWSVLGRFSGELFF

abundance: once
len: 17
d_gene: TRBD2
j_gene: TRBJ2-5
v_gene: TRBV5-4
CDR3nt: TGTGCCAGCAGCCCGGGACTAGCGGGAGGGTCCCAAGAGACCCAGTACTTC
CDR3aa: CASSPGLAGGSQETQYF

abundance: .
len: 16
d_gene: .
j_gene: TRBJ2-5
v_gene: TRBV10-2
CDR3nt: TGCGCCAGCACTGCCGAAGTAGGAGGGCCTTGGGAGACCCAGTACTTC
CDR3aa: CASTAEVGGPWETQYF

abundance: .
len: 14
d_gene: .
j_gene: TRBJ1-2
v_gene: TRBV27
CDR3nt: TGTGCCAGCAGTTTGGGCTTTGATCACTATGGCTACACCTTC
CDR3aa: CASSLGFDHYGYTF

abundance: .
len: 15
d_gene: TRBD1
j_gene: TRBJ2-7
v_gene: TRBV28
CDR3nt: TGTGCCAGCAGACTAAGGGGGGACAGGAACTACGAGCAGTACTTC
CDR3aa: CASRLRGDRNYEQYF

abundance: .
len: 18
d_gene: TRBD2
j_gene: TRBJ2-3
v_gene: TRBV7-8
CDR3nt: TGTGCCAGCAGCTTAGTCGGGGGGACTAGCGAGTCCACAGATACGCAGTATTTT
CDR3aa: CASSLVGGTSESTDTQYF

abundance: .
len: 15
d_gene: TRBD2
j_gene: TRBJ2-7
v_gene: TRBV5-1
CDR3nt: TGCGCCAGCAGCTTGGAAGGGACTAGCGTCTACGAGCAGTACTTC
CDR3aa: CASSLEGTSVYEQYF

abundance: .
len: 16
d_gene: TRBD2
j_gene: TRBJ2-2
v_gene: TRBV11-2
CDR3nt: TGTGCCAGCAGCTTAACTTCTGGACTAGCGCCCGGGGAGCTGTTTTTT
CDR3aa: CASSLTSGLAPGELFF

abundance: .
len: 13
d_gene: .
j_gene: TRBJ2-5
v_gene: TRBV7-9
CDR3nt: TGTGCCAGCAGCTCTACCGATCAAGAGACCCAGTACTTC
CDR3aa: CASSSTDQETQYF

abundance: .
len: 12
d_gene: .
j_gene: TRBJ1-4
v_gene: TRBV30
CDR3nt: TGTGCCTGGGACAGAAGGAGTGAAAAACTGTTTTTT
CDR3aa: CAWDRRSEKLFF

abundance: .
len: 13
d_gene: .
j_gene: TRBJ1-1
v_gene: TRBV9
CDR3nt: TGTGCCAGCAGTCGACAGGAGAACACTGAAGCTTTCTTT
CDR3aa: CASSRQENTEAFF

abundance: .
len: 15
d_gene: .
j_gene: TRBJ2-7
v_gene: TRBV28
CDR3nt: TGTGCCAGCAGTAGGGGGGAAGCGGGAACGAACGAGCAGTACTTC
CDR3aa: CASSRGEAGTNEQYF

abundance: .
len: 15
d_gene: TRBD2
j_gene: TRBJ2-1
v_gene: TRBV7-9
CDR3nt: TGTGCCAGCAGCCTCGGGACTAGCGGGAGATATGAGCAGTTCTTC
CDR3aa: CASSLGTSGRYEQFF

abundance: .
len: 17
d_gene: TRBD1
j_gene: TRBJ1-2
v_gene: TRBV5-4
CDR3nt: TGTGCCAGCAGACCCCAAAGCGGGACAGGGCTCAACTATGGCTACACCTTC
CDR3aa: CASRPQSGTGLNYGYTF